The clone carrying this T cell receptor beta chain came up many times. Its antigen remains unknown. This entry comes from a study of T cells in Graves' hyperthyroidism and ophthalmopathy. Study results and caveats: Onset of ophthalmopathy came a median about 6.5 months after the model predicted it.

CDR3 length: 14 amino acids. Unmatched junction bases numbered 8, after V lost 7 bases and J lost 2 bases. CDR1 and CDR2 (germline): SNHLY, FYNNEI. TCR beta CDR3 region amplification was performed from RNA transcripts. Carried out on the TCR CDR3, a first-round RT-PCR used the HTBI primer set. TCRdb passed the multiplex PCR reads through MiXCR, listing each CDR3 protein once. The table shows around 300,000 distinct CDR3 sequences, with roughly 15% occurring only once. Cells are PBMCs isolated from around 9.4 ml of fresh blood. The receptor comes from a woman aged 40 to 55 with Graves' hyperthyroidism. The chain carries TRBV2 and TRBJ2-7; 7 bases agree with TRBD2. Source material: blood. The CDR3 region has the DNA TGTGCCAGCAACCTACTAGCGTTTACCTACGAGCAGTACTTC. Translation: CASNLLAFTYEQYF. Filled out from reference TRBV2 and TRBJ2-7, the complete variable domain reads EPEVTQTPSHQVTQMGQEVILRCVPISNHLYFYWYRQILGQKVEFLVSFYNNEISEKSEIFDDQFSVERPDGSNFTLKIRSTKLEDSAMYFCASNLLAFTYEQYFGPGTRLTVT.